The sequence of this TCR beta chain was determined in a study of blood T cells in healthy people across ages. This clonotype was counted only a few times. What it binds is unknown. A J-beta primer mix and a sample-barcoded 5' primer were used in a second PCR of roughly 6 to 11 cycles. Sequencing recovered at least 3 million CDR3-containing paired-end reads from each sample. TCRdb reprocessed the 5' RACE reads with MiXCR, giving one entry per CDR3 protein. Here the sample spans about 1.7 million distinct CDR3 sequences, roughly 30% being singletons. Points from the study as a whole: Estimates of diversity drawn from one million T cells were considered underestimates. Roughly linearly, TCR beta diversity per million T cells fell as age increased.

The germline V and J ends were trimmed by 4 bases and 2 bases, with 12 bases remaining between them. The CDR3 runs 14 residues. The genes are TRBV12-3 or TRBV12-4 and TRBJ2-7, with D unclear. Input material: blood. The clonotype was recovered from a woman under 40 in good health. The CDR3 region has the DNA TGTGCCAGCAGTTCGGCAGGAGTGACCTACGAGCAGTACTTC. Its protein product is CASSSAGVTYEQYF.